The sequence of this T cell receptor beta chain was determined in a study of blood T cells in healthy people across ages. Through a sample-barcoded 5' primer and a J-beta primer mix, a second PCR was run for roughly 7 to 11 cycles. Each CDR3 protein gets one entry after TCRdb re-called the 5' RACE reads with MiXCR. The repertoire holds about 580,000 distinct CDR3 sequences, about 45% seen once, with around 24% in the top ten. This clonotype was counted a few times. Germline-derived CDR1 and CDR2 are SGDLS and YYNGEE. V lost 4 bases and J 0 bases, leaving 14 bases between the germline ends. This CDR3 spans 16 amino acids.

The TCR comes from a man older than 75 in good health. Sequences were obtained from blood. The genes are TRBV9 and TRBJ2-1, with a possible D match to TRBD2 (6 bases). DNA of the CDR3: TGTGCCAGCAGCTACGGGGGAGGCCCCTCCTACAATGAGCAGTTCTTC. It encodes CASSYGGGPSYNEQFF.